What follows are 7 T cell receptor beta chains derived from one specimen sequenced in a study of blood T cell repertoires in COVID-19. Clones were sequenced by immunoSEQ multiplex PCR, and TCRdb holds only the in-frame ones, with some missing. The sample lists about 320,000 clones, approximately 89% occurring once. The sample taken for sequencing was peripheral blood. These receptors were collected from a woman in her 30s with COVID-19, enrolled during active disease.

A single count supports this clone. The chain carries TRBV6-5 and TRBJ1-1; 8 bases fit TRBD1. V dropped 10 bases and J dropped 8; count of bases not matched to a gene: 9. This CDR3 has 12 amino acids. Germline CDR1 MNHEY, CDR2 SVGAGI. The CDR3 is CATKSGGPEAFF. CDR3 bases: TGTGCCACAAAATCAGGGGGCCCAGAAGCTTTCTTT.

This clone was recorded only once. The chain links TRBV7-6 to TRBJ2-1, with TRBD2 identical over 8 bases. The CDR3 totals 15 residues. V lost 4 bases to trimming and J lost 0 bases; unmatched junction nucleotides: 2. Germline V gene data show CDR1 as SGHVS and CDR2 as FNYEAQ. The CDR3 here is CASSSGGVSYNEQFF. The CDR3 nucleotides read TGTGCCAGCAGCTCCGGGGGGGTCTCCTACAATGAGCAGTTCTTC.

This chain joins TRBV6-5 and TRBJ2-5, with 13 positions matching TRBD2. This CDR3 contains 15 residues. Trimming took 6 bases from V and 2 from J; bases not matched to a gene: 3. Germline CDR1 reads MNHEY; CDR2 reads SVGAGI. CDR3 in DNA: TGTGCCAGCAGACAGACTAGCGGGGGGCAAGAGACCCAGTACTTC. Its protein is CASRQTSGGQETQYF.

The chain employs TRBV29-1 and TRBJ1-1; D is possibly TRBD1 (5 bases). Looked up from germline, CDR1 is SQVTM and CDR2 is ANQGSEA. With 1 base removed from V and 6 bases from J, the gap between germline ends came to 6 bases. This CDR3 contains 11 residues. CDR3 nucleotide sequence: TGCAGCGTTGAAGGGGGGGCTGAAGCTTTCTTT. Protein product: CSVEGGAEAFF.

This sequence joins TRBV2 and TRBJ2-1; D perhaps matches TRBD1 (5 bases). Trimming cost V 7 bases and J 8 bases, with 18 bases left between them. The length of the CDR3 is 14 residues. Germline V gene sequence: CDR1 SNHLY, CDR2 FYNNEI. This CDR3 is CASIVVREGDEQFF. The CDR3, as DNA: TGTGCCAGCATCGTGGTAAGGGAAGGGGATGAGCAGTTCTTC.

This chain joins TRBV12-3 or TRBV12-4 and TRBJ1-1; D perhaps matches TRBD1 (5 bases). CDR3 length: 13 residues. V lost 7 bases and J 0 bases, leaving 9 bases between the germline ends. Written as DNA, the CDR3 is TGTGCCAGCAATGCGGACATGAACACTGAAGCTTTCTTT. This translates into CASNADMNTEAFF.

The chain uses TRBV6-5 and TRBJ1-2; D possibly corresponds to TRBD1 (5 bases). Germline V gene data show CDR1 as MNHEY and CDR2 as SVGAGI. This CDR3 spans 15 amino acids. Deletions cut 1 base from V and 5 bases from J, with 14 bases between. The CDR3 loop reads CASSYYTGTPYGYTF. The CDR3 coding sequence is TGTGCCAGCAGTTACTATACCGGGACTCCTTATGGCTACACCTTC.